This T cell receptor (beta chain) came from a study of cytomegalovirus exposure and HLA in healthy donors. Study-wide background: A previous analysis identified 90 million to 140 million unique TCR beta sequences derived from some 170 million T cells.

Findings of the study overall: Researchers catalogued roughly 150 TCR beta chains as cytomegalovirus-associated. The study carried out a later analysis of TCR beta sequences. It associated some 18,000 of them with specific HLA alleles at a false discovery rate of 0.05. A few chains linked to CMV were shown in vitro to be specific for CMV antigens.

CDR1 and CDR2 from the germline V gene are SGHAT and FQNNGV. V shed 5 bases and J 9 bases; nucleotides not matched to a gene: 10. This CDR3 contains 14 residues. As to this clone: Its antigen is unidentified.

The PCR made use of 60 Vbeta and 13 Jbeta primers. This table comes from immunoSEQ multiplex PCR, and its TCRdb copy is limited to in-frame clones, with some not included. The table includes roughly 120,000 clones, 80% detected once. This receptor was obtained from a male donor in good health and CMV-seronegative. Sequenced: PBMCs. The J gene is TRBJ2-1, the V gene TRBV11-2; 7 nucleotides agree with TRBD2. The CDR3 here is CASSVTSAPVEQFF. CDR3 coding DNA: TGTGCCAGCAGCGTCACTAGCGCCCCTGTTGAGCAGTTCTTC.